This passage covers 18 T cell receptor beta chains from one sample sequenced in a study of blood T cell repertoires in COVID-19. Data came from immunoSEQ multiplex PCR; TCRdb stores just in-frame clones and leaves some out. The table shows some 130,000 clones, with roughly nine tenths occurring only once. The sequenced material came from peripheral blood. The source is a man aged 55 to 70 with COVID-19, enrolled during active disease.

This chain connects TRBV11-2 to TRBJ1-5; the D is unclear. This CDR3 spans 13 amino acids. Germline loops: CDR1 SGHAT, CDR2 FQNNGV. The V end lost 5 bases, the J end lost 4 bases, and 9 bases lay between the germline ends. CDR3 residues: CASSLLVNQPQHF. In nucleotides, the CDR3 is TGTGCCAGCAGCCTCCTCGTGAATCAGCCCCAGCATTTT.

This sequence joins TRBV7-9 and TRBJ2-3, with TRBD2 matching over 8 bases. The germline CDR1 and CDR2 sequences are SEHNR and FQNEAQ (reference sequence). This CDR3 comprises 14 residues. Trimming cost V 4 bases and J 6 bases; bases outside gene matches: 6. The CDR3 coding sequence is TGTGCCAGCAGCTATGGGACTAGGCAGGATACGCAGTATTTT. It encodes CASSYGTRQDTQYF.

This chain's CDR3 is CASNWDSGYYEQYF. CDR3 bases: TGTGCCAGCAATTGGGATAGCGGTTACTACGAGCAGTACTTC. V is TRBV11-2 and J is TRBJ2-7; a weak D match, TRBD2 (6 bases). The V and J ends lost 7 bases and 3 bases respectively, with 16 bases between them. This CDR3 comprises 14 residues. Germline loops: CDR1 SGHAT, CDR2 FQNNGV.

The chain has TRBV2 and TRBJ2-7, with 11 bases matching TRBD1. Germline V CDR1 and CDR2: SNHLY, FYNNEI. The CDR3 consists of 14 residues. J lost 2 bases, V lost 8 bases, and 5 bases had no gene match. DNA of the CDR3: TGTGCCAGCGGTGGGACAGGGGGTCCCTACGAGCAGTACTTC. Amino acid sequence: CASGGTGGPYEQYF.

The chain combines TRBV2 with TRBJ2-7, with 12 positions matching TRBD2. J lost 6 bases, V lost 10 bases, and 7 bases had no gene match. The germline V gene has CDR1 SNHLY and CDR2 FYNNEI. This CDR3 is built from 13 residues. CDR3 amino acids: CAIRTSGTSEQYF. CDR3 coding DNA: TGTGCCATCCGGACTAGCGGGACGAGCGAGCAGTACTTC. Full variable domain (missing parts from reference TRBV2 and TRBJ2-7): EPEVTQTPSHQVTQMGQEVILRCVPISNHLYFYWYRQILGQKVEFLVSFYNNEISEKSEIFDDQFSVERPDGSNFTLKIRSTKLEDSAMYFCAIRTSGTSEQYFGPGTRLTVT.

This chain links TRBV9 with TRBJ1-3, with D maybe TRBD1 (5 bases). Germline V gene data show CDR1 as SGDLS and CDR2 as YYNGEE. The CDR3 totals 14 residues. V lost 1 base to trimming and J lost 3 bases, with 8 bases between them. CDR3 loop: CASSVQGIGNTIYF. The CDR3 nucleotides are TGTGCCAGCAGCGTACAGGGTATTGGAAACACCATATATTTT.

This chain links TRBV11-3 with TRBJ2-3; D call uncertain. Germline V gives CDR1 SGHNT, CDR2 YENEEA. CDR3 length equals 15 residues. With 1 base removed from V and 0 bases from J, the gap between germline ends came to 8 bases. This chain's CDR3 is CASSLGTTSTDTQYF. CDR3 bases: TGTGCCAGCAGCTTAGGAACAACAAGCACAGATACGCAGTATTTT.

The chain joins TRBV7-2 to TRBJ1-1; D gene unclear. The V gene lost 0 bases and the J gene lost 8 bases, with 10 bases spanning the gap. The CDR3 spans 13 residues. The germline V gene has CDR1 SGHTA and CDR2 FQGNSA. CDR3 coding DNA: TGTGCCAGCAGCTTAGCGCGGGGAGGCGAAGCTTTCTTT. Translated: CASSLARGGEAFF.

The genes are TRBV10-2 and TRBJ1-1; D gene ambiguous. V was clipped by 6 bases and J by 0 bases, with 11 bases between them. The CDR3 loop spans 14 amino acids. CDR1 WSHSY and CDR2 SAAADI come from the germline V gene. CDR3 DNA sequence: TGCGCCAGCAGAAGTAGTTCCCTGAACACTGAAGCTTTCTTT. As protein: CASRSSSLNTEAFF.

The chain recombines TRBV7-9 with TRBJ2-3; 7 nucleotides align to TRBD2. The J segment lost 0 bases and the V segment lost 6 bases, leaving 15 bases of the junction unmatched. The germline V gene has CDR1 SEHNR and CDR2 FQNEAQ (reference sequence). This CDR3 region has 18 residues. CDR3 residues: CASSFLRPSGASTDTQYF. The CDR3 coding sequence is TGTGCCAGCAGTTTTCTACGGCCTAGCGGAGCTAGCACAGATACGCAGTATTTT.

This chain links TRBV19 with TRBJ2-7, with 12 bases identical to TRBD1. The V segment lost 6 bases and the J segment 4 bases; nucleotides outside the gene matches: 4. CDR3 length equals 14 residues. Per germline, CDR1 LNHDA and CDR2 SQIVND (reference sequence). CDR3 sequence (DNA): TGTGCCAGTAGCGGGACAGGGGGCGAGTACGAGCAGTACTTC. It translates to CASSGTGGEYEQYF.

The V gene is TRBV7-9, the J gene TRBJ2-5, with D possibly being TRBD1 (6 bases). Per germline, CDR1 SEHNR and CDR2 FQNEAQ (reference sequence). Trimming shortened V by 3 bases and J by 4 bases, and 15 bases separated the two germline ends. This CDR3 is 15 amino acids long. CDR3 protein: CASSLGLGGRETQYF. The CDR3 nucleotides read TGTGCCAGCAGCTTGGGGCTAGGGGGACGAGAGACCCAGTACTTC.

The rearrangement uses TRBV5-1 and TRBJ2-1; D is uncertain. This CDR3 is 14 amino acids long. The V gene's germline CDR1 is SGHRS and CDR2 YFSETQ. Trimming stripped 0 bases from V and 6 bases from J, with 10 bases between. CDR3: CASSLAAVSNEQFF. The CDR3 DNA follows: TGCGCCAGCAGCTTGGCCGCGGTAAGCAATGAGCAGTTCTTC.

The chain recombines TRBV14 with TRBJ2-7; 10 bases are shared with TRBD1. Trimming cost V 9 bases and J 3 bases; bases outside gene matches: 8. Germline CDR1 is SGHDN and CDR2 is FVKESK. The CDR3 spans 14 residues. CDR3 coding DNA: TGTGCCAGGCCACAAGGGACAGGGGTCTACGAGCAGTACTTC. Residues: CARPQGTGVYEQYF.

This clone was picked up a small number of times. Other DNA sequences in the sample encode the same CDR3. This chain uses TRBV6-5 with TRBJ1-6, with D unclear. The CDR3 has 13 amino acids. Per the germline V gene, CDR1 is MNHEY and CDR2 is SVGAGI. The ends were cut back, 7 bases at V and 10 bases at J, with 14 bases in the middle. CDR3 in amino acids: CASTRSEGSPLHF. In nucleotides, the CDR3 is TGTGCCAGCACACGTTCTGAGGGATCACCCCTCCACTTT.

V is TRBV4-1 and J is TRBJ2-7; 7 bases line up with TRBD2. V lost 0 bases, J lost 7 bases, and 12 bases stayed unmatched. Germline loops: CDR1 MGHRA, CDR2 YSYEKL. The CDR3 contains 16 residues. The CDR3 here is CASSQDLGGGYREQYF. CDR3 DNA: TGCGCCAGCAGCCAAGATCTCGGGGGAGGGTACAGGGAGCAGTACTTC.

This chain joins TRBV18 and TRBJ2-1; D possibly corresponds to TRBD2 (5 bases). Germline V gene lookup returns CDR1 KGHSH and CDR2 LQKENI. V was shortened by 2 bases and J by 6 bases, with 11 bases between the two germline ends. This CDR3 has 14 residues. The CDR3 coding sequence is TGTGCCAGCTCACCAAGAGGGAGCCCCAATGAGCAGTTCTTC. Translated: CASSPRGSPNEQFF. The full variable domain, in which reference TRBV18 and TRBJ2-1 provide the parts outside the CDR3, is NAGVMQNPRHLVRRRGQEARLRCSPMKGHSHVYWYRQLPEEGLKFMVYLQKENIIDESGMPKERFSAEFPKEGPSILRIQQVVRGDSAAYFCASSPRGSPNEQFFGPGTRLTVL.

The rearrangement joins TRBV24-1 to TRBJ1-1, with D possibly TRBD1 on 6 matching bases. V was pared by 3 bases and J by 5 bases, with 6 bases between. From germline, CDR1 is KGHDR and CDR2 SFDVKD. The CDR3 extends over 12 amino acids. In nucleotides, the CDR3 is TGTGCCACCAGTGATCAGGGGACTGAAGCTTTCTTT. Protein: CATSDQGTEAFF.